This record covers a single T cell receptor (beta chain). Other nucleotide sequences from this sample produce the same CDR3. Assay: immunoSEQ multiplex PCR; the TCRdb copy retains only in-frame clones and omits some. The sample consists of some 97,000 clones, 85% to 95% of them appearing once. The data belong to a study of T cell changes during pregnancy in multiple sclerosis. Germline values: CDR1 MNHEY, CDR2 SMNVEV (reference sequence). CDR3 size: 15 residues. V lost 2 bases, J lost 3 bases, and 3 bases stayed unmatched. This material consisted of peripheral blood, taken before pregnancy. This TCR was sampled from a female donor with multiple sclerosis, enrolled in a pregnancy study. The chain couples TRBV27 to TRBJ2-1; 8 bases match TRBD2. CDR3 residues: CASSLSGSSYNEQFF. CDR3 coding DNA: TGTGCCAGCAGTTTAAGCGGGAGTAGCTACAATGAGCAGTTCTTC.